This TCR beta chain is from a study of siplizumab effects on memory and regulatory T cells. As for this clone: Its specificity is not known.

Study observations and caveats: Significant reduction of alloreactive sequences traceable to unstimulated CD4+ memory cells was observed with siplizumab. The average Treg-derived proportion among mappable alloreactive CD4+ clones was around 65% with siplizumab versus about 27% in controls.

This CDR3 is built from 16 residues. V lost 4 bases, J lost 2 bases, and 9 bases stayed unmatched. Germline V gene data show CDR1 as MNHNS and CDR2 as SASEGT. The method was immunoSEQ multiplex PCR; TCRdb's version includes in-frame clones alone and lacks a portion of them. The sample has around 87,000 clones, approximately 90% seen once. The material sequenced was CD4+ T cells sorted from blood. The source is a human donor in good health. The genes are TRBV6-1 and TRBJ2-7, with 9 bases lining up with TRBD2. CDR3 nucleotide sequence: TGTGCCAGCAGTGCCGCCCCCGGCGGGGGGGCCTACGAGCAGTACTTC. Amino acid sequence: CASSAAPGGGAYEQYF.